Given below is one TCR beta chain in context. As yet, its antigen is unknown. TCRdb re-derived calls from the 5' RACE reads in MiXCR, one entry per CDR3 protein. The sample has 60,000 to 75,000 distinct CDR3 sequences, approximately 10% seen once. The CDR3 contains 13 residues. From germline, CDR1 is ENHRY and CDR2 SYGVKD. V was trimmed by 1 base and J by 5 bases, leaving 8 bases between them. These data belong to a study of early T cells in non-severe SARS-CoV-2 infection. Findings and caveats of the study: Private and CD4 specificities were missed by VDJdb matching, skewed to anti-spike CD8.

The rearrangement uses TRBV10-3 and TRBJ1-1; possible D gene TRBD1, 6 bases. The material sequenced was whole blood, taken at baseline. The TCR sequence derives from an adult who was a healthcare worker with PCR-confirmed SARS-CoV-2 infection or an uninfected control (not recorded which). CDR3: CAISEYRETEAFF. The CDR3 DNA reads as TGTGCCATCAGTGAGTACAGGGAGACTGAAGCTTTCTTT.